This T cell receptor (beta chain) was recorded in a study of blood T cells in healthy people across ages. The authors ran a second PCR of 7 to 11 cycles using a sample-barcoded 5' primer and a J-beta primer mix. One entry per CDR3 protein results from TCRdb running MiXCR on the 5' RACE reads. The sample lists 550,000 to 600,000 distinct CDR3 sequences, around half occurring once. J gave up 6 bases and V 4 bases, and 9 bases lay outside the gene matches. The CDR3 length is 15 residues. CDR1 is MNHNY, CDR2 SVGAGI, per germline (reference sequence). Sequenced input: blood. This rearrangement joins TRBV6-6 to TRBJ2-3; 8 nucleotides line up with TRBD2. The TCR sequence derives from a man older than 75 in good health. The CDR3 loop is CASSSPGLVLDTQYF. CDR3 sequence (DNA): TGTGCCAGCAGTTCCCCGGGACTAGTGTTGGATACGCAGTATTTT.